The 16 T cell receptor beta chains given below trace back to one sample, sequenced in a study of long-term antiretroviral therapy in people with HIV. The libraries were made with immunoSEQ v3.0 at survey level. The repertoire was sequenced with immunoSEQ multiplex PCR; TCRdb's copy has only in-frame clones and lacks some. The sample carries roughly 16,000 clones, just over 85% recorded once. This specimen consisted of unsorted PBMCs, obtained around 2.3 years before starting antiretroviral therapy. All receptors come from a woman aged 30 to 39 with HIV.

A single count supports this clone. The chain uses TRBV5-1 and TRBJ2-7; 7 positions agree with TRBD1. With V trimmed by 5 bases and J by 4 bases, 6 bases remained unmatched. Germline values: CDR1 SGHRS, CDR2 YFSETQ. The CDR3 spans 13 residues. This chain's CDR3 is CASRTGIEYEQYF. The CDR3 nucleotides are TGCGCCAGCAGGACAGGGATAGAATACGAGCAGTACTTC.

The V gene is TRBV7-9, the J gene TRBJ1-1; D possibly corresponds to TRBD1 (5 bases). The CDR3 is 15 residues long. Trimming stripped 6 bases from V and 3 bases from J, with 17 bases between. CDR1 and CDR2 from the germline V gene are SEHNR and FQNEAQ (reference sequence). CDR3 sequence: CASRGVGRTDTEAFF. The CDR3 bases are TGTGCCAGCAGGGGGGTGGGGAGGACGGACACTGAAGCTTTCTTT.

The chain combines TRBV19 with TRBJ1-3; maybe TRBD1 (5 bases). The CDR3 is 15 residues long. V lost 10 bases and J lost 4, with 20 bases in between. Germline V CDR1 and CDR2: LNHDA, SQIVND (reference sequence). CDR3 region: CATRSGTSGGNTIYF. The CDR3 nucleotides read TGTGCCACCCGATCCGGGACGAGCGGAGGAAACACCATATATTTT.

In DNA, the CDR3 is TGTGCCACCAGCAGAGATAAAGGGGTCGGATCACCCCTCCACTTT. It translates to CATSRDKGVGSPLHF. The V gene is TRBV15, the J gene TRBJ1-6; tentative D call: TRBD1 (5 bases). V shed 0 bases and J shed 10 bases, with 13 bases lying between them. Per the germline V gene, CDR1 is LNHNV and CDR2 is YYDKDF (reference sequence). The CDR3 sequence is 15 residues long.

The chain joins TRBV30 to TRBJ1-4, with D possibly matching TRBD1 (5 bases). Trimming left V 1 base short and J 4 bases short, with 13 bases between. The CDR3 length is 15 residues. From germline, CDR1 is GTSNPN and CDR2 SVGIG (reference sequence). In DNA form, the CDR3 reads TGTGCCTGGAGTGCAAAGACAGCTATTAATGAAAAACTGTTTTTT. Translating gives CAWSAKTAINEKLFF.

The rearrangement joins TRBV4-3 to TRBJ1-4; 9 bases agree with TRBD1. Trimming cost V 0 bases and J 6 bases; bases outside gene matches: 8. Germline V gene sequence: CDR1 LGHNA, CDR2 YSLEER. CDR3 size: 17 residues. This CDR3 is CASSQDWGTGLYEKLFF. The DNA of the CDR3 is TGCGCCAGCAGCCAAGATTGGGGGACAGGGTTATATGAAAAACTGTTTTTT.

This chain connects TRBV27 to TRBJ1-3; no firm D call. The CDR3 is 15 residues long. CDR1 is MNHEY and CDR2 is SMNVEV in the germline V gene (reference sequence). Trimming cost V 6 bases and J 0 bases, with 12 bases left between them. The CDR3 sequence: CASSPKLYSGNTIYF. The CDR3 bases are TGTGCCAGCAGCCCGAAACTATACTCTGGAAACACCATATATTTT.

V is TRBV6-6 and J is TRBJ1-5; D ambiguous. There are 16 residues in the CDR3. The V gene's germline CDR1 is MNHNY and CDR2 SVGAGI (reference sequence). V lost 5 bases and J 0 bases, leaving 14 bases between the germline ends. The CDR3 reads CASSRKKRDSNQPQHF. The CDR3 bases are TGTGCCAGCAGTCGGAAAAAGAGGGATAGCAATCAGCCCCAGCATTTT.

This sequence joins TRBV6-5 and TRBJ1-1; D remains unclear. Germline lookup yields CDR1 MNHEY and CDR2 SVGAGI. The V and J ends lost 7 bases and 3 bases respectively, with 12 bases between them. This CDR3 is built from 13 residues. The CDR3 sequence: CASTDMVDTEAFF. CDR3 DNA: TGTGCCAGCACCGACATGGTGGACACTGAAGCTTTCTTT.

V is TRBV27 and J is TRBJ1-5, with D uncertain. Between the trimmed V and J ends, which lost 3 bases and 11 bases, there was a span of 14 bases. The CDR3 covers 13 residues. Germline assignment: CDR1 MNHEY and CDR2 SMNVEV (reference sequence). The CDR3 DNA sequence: TGTGCCAGCAGTTTTATCCCCTGGGGAGCCCAGCATTTT. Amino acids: CASSFIPWGAQHF.

CDR3 nucleotides: TGTGCCAGTAGTATATGGACTAGCGGGGGGGCCGGTAATCGGGAGACCCAGTACTTC. This encodes CASSIWTSGGAGNRETQYF. The chain is built from TRBV19 and TRBJ2-5, with 15 bases identical to TRBD2. This CDR3 is 19 amino acids long. V gave up 2 bases and J gave up 5 bases; unmatched junction bases: 12. Per the germline V gene, CDR1 is LNHDA and CDR2 is SQIVND (reference sequence).

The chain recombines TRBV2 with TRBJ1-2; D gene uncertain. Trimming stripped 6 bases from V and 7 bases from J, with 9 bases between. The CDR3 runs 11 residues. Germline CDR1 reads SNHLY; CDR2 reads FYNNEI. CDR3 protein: CASRVDSGYTF. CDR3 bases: TGTGCCAGCAGAGTTGATTCTGGCTACACCTTC.

CDR3 bases: TGTGCCAGCAGCTGGCGGACTTCCGGCACCGGGGAGCTGTTTTTT. Translation: CASSWRTSGTGELFF. This chain uses TRBV7-2 with TRBJ2-2; the D gene is possibly TRBD2 (5 bases). V lost 4 bases to trimming and J lost 4 bases, with 13 bases between them. Germline V lookup: CDR1 SGHTA, CDR2 FQGNSA. This CDR3 is 15 amino acids long.

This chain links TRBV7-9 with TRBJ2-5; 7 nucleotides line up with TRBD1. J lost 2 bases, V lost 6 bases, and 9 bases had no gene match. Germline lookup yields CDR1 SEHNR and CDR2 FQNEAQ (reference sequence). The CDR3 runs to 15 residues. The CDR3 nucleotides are TGTGCCAGCAGGTATACAGGGGACCCTCAAGAGACCCAGTACTTC. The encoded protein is CASRYTGDPQETQYF. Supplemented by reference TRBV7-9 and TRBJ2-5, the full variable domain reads DTGVSQNPRHKITKRGQNVTFRCDPISEHNRLYWYRQTLGQGPEFLTYFQNEAQLEKSRLLSDRFSAERPKGSFSTLEIQRTEQGDSAMYLCASRYTGDPQETQYFGPGTRLLVL.

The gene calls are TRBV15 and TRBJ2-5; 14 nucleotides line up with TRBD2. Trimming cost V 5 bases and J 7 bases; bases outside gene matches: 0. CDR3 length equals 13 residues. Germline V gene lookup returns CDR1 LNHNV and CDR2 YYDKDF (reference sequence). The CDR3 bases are TGTGCCACCAGCGGGACTAGCGGGGGGACCCAGTACTTC. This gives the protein CATSGTSGGTQYF.

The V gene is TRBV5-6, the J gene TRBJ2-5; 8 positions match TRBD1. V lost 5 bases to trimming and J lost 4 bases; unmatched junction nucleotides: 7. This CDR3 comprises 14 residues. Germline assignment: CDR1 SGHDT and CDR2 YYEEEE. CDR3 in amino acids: CASSRDRSRETQYF. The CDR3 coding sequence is TGTGCCAGCAGTCGGGACAGGTCGCGAGAGACCCAGTACTTC. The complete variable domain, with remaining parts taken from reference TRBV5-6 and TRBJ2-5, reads DAGVTQSPTHLIKTRGQQVTLRCSPKSGHDTVSWYQQALGQGPQFIFQYYEEEERQRGNFPDRFSGHQFPNYSSELNVNALLLGDSALYLCASSRDRSRETQYFGPGTRLLVL.